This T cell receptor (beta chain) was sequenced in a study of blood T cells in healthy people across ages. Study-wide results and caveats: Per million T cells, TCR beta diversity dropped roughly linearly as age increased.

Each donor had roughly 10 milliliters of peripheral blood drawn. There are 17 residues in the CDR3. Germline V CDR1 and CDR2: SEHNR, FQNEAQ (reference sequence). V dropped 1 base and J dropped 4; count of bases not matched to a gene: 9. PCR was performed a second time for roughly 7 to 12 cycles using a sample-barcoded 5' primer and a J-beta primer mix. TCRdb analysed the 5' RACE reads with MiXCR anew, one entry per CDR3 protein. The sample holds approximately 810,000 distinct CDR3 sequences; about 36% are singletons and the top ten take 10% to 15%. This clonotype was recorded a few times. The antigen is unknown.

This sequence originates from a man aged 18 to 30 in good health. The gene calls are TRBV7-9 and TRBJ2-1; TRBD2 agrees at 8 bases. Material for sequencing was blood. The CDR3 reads CASSLDEGLETYNEQFF. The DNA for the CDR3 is TGTGCCAGCAGCTTAGATGAGGGACTAGAGACATACAATGAGCAGTTCTTC.